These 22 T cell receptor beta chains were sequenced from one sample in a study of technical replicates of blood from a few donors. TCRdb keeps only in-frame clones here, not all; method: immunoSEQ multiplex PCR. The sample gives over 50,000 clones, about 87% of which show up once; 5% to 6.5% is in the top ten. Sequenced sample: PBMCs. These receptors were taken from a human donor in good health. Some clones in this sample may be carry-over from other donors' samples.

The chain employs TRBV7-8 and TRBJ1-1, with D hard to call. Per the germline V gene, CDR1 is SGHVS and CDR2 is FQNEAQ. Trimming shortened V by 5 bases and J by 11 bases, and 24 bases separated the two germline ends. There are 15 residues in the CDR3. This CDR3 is CASSPWRDPSHSAFF. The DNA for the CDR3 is TGTGCCAGCAGCCCCTGGAGAGACCCGTCTCATTCGGCTTTCTTT.

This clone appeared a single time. In DNA form, the CDR3 reads TGTGCCAGCAGCCAAGGATCGGGATCCGGGGAGACCCAGTACTTC. Residues: CASSQGSGSGETQYF. The chain recombines TRBV4-2 with TRBJ2-5; tentatively, D is TRBD2 (5 bases). Trimming left V 1 base short and J 5 bases short, with 14 bases between. The CDR3 is made up of 15 amino acids. The germline CDR1 and CDR2 sequences are LGHNA and YNFKEQ.

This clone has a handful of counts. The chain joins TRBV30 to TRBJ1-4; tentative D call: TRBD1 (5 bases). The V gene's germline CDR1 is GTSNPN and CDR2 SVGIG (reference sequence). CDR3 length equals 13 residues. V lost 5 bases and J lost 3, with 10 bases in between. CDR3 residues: CAWAGLANEKLFF. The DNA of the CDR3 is TGTGCCTGGGCAGGGCTGGCTAATGAAAAACTGTTTTTT.

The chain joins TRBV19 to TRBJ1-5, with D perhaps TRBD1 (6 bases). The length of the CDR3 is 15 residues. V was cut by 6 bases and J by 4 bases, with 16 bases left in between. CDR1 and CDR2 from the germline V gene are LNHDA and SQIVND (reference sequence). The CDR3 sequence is CASRGAGTPNQPQHF. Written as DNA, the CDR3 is TGTGCCAGTAGAGGGGCCGGGACACCTAATCAGCCCCAGCATTTT.

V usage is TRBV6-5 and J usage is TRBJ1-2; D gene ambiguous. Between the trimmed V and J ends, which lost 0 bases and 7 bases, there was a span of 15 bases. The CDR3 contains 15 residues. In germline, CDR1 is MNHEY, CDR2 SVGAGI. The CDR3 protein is CASSYSASGPSGYTF. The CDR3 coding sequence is TGTGCCAGCAGTTACTCGGCCTCGGGTCCATCTGGCTACACCTTC.

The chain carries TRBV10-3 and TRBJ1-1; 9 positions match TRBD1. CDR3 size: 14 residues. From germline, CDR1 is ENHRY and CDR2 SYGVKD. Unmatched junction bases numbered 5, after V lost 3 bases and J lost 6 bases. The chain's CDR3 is CAISDRDREAEAFF. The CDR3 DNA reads TGTGCCATCAGTGATAGGGACAGGGAAGCTGAAGCTTTCTTT.

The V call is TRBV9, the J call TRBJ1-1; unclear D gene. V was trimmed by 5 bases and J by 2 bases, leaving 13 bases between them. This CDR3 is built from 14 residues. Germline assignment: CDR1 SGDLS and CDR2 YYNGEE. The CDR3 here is CASSPTHKNTEAFF. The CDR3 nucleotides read TGTGCCAGCAGTCCGACACATAAAAACACTGAAGCTTTCTTT.

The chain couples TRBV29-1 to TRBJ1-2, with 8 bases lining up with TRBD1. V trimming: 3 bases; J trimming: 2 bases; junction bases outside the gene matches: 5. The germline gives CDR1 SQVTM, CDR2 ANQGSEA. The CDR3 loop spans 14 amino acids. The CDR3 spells CSVEEDRANYGYTF. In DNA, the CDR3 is TGCAGCGTTGAGGAGGACAGGGCGAACTATGGCTACACCTTC. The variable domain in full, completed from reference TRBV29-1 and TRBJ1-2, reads SAVISQKPSRDICQRGTSLTIQCQVDSQVTMMFWYRQQPGQSLTLIATANQGSEATYESGFVIDKFPISRPNLTFSTLTVSNMSPEDSSIYLCSVEEDRANYGYTFGSGTRLTVV.

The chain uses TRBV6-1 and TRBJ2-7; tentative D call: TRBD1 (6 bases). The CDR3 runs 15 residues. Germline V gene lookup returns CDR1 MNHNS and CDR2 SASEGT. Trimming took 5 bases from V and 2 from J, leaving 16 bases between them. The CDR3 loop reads CASSLHLGDTYEQYF. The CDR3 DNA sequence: TGTGCCAGCAGTCTACATCTAGGGGACACCTACGAGCAGTACTTC.

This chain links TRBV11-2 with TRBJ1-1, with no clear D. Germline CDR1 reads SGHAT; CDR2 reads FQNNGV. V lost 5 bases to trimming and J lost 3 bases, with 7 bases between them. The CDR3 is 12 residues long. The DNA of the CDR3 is TGTGCCAGCAGCCCCCGGGACACTGAAGCTTTCTTT. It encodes CASSPRDTEAFF.

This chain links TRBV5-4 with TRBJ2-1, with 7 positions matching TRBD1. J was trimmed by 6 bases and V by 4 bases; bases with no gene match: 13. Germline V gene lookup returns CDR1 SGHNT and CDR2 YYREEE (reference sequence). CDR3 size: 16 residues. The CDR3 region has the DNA TGTGCCAGCAGCCTACAAAACAGGGGACGGAGCAATGAGCAGTTCTTC. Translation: CASSLQNRGRSNEQFF.

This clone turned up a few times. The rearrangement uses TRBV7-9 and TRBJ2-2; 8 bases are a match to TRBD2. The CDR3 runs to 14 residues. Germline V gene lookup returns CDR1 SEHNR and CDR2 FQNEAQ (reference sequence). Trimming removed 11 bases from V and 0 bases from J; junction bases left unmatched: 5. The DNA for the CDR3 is TGTGCCCGGGAGGGGACTTCGAACACCGGGGAGCTGTTTTTT. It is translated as CAREGTSNTGELFF.

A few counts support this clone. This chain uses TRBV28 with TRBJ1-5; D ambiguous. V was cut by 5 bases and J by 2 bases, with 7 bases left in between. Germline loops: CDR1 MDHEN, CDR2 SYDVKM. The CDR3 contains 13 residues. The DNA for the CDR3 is TGTGCCAGCAGTGAGGTTGGCAATCAGCCCCAGCATTTT. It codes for CASSEVGNQPQHF.

CDR3 sequence: CASSVSGGAPGELFF. The CDR3 nucleotides read TGTGCCAGCAGCGTTAGCGGGGGGGCCCCCGGGGAGCTGTTTTTT. The genes are TRBV7-3 and TRBJ2-2, with 11 bases that match TRBD2. Germline V gives CDR1 SGHTA, CDR2 FQGTGA. Germline trimming cut 5 bases from V and 6 bases from J; bases unmatched to any gene: 5. The length of the CDR3 is 15 residues.

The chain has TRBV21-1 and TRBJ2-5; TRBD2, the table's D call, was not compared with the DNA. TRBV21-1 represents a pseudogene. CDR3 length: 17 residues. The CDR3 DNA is TGTGCCAGCAGCAAAATACGGGAGGGCCTCAAAATTAAGACCCAGTACTTC. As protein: CASSKIREGLKIKTQYF.

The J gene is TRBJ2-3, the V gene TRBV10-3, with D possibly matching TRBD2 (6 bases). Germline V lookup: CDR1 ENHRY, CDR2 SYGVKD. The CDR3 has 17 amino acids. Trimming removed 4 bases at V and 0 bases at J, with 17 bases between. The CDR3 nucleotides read TGTGCCATCAGTGGGGGGTGGTTGCGGGGCAGCACAGATACGCAGTATTTT. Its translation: CAISGGWLRGSTDTQYF.

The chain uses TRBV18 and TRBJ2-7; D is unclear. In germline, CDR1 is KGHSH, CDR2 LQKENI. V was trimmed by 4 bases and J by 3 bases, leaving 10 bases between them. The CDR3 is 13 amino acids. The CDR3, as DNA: TGTGCCAGCTCACAGGCGGAACTCTACGAGCAGTACTTC. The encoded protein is CASSQAELYEQYF. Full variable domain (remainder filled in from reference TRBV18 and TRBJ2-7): NAGVMQNPRHLVRRRGQEARLRCSPMKGHSHVYWYRQLPEEGLKFMVYLQKENIIDESGMPKERFSAEFPKEGPSILRIQQVVRGDSAAYFCASSQAELYEQYFGPGTRLTVT.

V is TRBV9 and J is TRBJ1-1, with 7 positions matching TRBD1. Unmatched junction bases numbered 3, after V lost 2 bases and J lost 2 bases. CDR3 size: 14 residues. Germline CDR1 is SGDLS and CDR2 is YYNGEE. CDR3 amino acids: CASSVRGTNTEAFF. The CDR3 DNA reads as TGTGCCAGCAGCGTCAGGGGGACTAACACTGAAGCTTTCTTT.

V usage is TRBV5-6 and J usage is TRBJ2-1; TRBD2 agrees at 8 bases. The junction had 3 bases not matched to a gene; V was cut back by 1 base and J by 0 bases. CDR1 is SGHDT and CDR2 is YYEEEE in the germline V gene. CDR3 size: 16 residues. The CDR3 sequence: CASSLFGTSSYNEQFF. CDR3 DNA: TGTGCCAGCAGCTTGTTTGGGACTAGCTCCTACAATGAGCAGTTCTTC.

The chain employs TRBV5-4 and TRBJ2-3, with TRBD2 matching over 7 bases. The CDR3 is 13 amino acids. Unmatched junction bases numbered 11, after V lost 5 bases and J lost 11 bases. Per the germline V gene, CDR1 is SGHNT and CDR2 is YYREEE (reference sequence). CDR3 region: CASSPDYLAEQYF. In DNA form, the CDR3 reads TGTGCCAGCAGTCCCGACTATCTAGCGGAGCAGTATTTT.

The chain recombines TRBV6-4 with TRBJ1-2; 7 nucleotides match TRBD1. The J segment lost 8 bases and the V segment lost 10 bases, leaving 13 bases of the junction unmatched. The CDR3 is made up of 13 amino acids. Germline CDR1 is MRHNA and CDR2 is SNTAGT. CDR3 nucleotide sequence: TGTGCCATGCCACAGACAGGGAGTGGGGGCTACACCTTC. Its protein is CAMPQTGSGGYTF.

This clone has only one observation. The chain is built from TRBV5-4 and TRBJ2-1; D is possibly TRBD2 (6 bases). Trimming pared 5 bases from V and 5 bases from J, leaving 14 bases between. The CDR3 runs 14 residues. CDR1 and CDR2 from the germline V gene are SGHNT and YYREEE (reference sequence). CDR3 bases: TGTGCCAGCAGGCGTCTCGGGGAGGACAATGAGCAGTTCTTC. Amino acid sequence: CASRRLGEDNEQFF.